Detailed here is one T cell receptor (beta chain). What it binds is not known. The treatment was: oral pan-JAK inhibitor, 5-10 mg twice daily. cDNA prepared by RNA extraction and subsequent reverse transcription served as the template for sequencing. The method was immunoSEQ multiplex PCR; TCRdb's version includes in-frame clones alone and lacks a portion of them. Of 180,000 or so clones listed, about 55% are singletons. The data stem from a study of CD8+ T cells in alopecia areata. Study outcomes and limitations: Across lesional scalp, and particularly alopecia totalis/universalis, clonality surpassed that of normal scalp. It was observed that many expanded lesional clones persisted in scalp and blood during tofacitinib.

This TCR derives from a human donor with alopecia areata. The material sequenced was CD8+ T cells sorted from blood, taken at week 24, from a patient treated with tofacitinib.

The CDR3 sequence is CASSEGGGWGHSNQPQHF. CDR3 in DNA: TGTGCCAGCAGTGAAGGGGGTGGATGGGGACATTCCAATCAGCCCCAGCATTTT. V is TRBV6-1 and J is TRBJ1-5; D may be TRBD1 (6 bases). V dropped 1 base and J dropped 3 bases, with 19 bases sitting between them. CDR1 and CDR2 from the germline V gene are MNHNS and SASEGT. This CDR3 comprises 18 residues.